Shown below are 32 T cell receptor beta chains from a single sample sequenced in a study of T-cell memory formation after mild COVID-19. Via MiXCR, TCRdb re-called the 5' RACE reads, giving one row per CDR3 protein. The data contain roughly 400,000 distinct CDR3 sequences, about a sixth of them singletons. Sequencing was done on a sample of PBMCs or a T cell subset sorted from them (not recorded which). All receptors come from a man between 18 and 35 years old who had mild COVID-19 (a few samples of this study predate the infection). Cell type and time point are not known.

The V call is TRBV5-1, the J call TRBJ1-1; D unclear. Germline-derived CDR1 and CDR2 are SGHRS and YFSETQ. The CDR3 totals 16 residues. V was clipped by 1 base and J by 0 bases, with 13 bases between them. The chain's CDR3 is CASSLISVSMNTEAFF. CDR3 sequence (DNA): TGCGCCAGCAGCTTGATATCCGTGTCCATGAACACTGAAGCTTTCTTT.

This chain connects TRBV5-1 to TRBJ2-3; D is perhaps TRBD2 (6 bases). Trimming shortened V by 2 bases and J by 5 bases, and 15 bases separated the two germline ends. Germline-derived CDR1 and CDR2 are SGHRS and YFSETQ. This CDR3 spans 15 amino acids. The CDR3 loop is CASSFPSWEVDTQYF. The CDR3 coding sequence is TGCGCCAGCAGCTTCCCCAGCTGGGAGGTAGATACGCAGTATTTT.

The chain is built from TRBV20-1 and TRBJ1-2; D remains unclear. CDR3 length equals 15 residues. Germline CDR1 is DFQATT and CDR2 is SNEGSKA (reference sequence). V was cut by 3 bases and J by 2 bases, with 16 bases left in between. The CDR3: CSARPTSPRNYGYTF. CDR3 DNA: TGCAGTGCTAGGCCTACCTCCCCCAGAAACTATGGCTACACCTTC.

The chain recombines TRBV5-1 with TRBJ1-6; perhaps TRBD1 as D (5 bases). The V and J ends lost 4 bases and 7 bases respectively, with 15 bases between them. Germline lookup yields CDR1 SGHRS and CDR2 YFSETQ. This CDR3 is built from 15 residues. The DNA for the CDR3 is TGCGCCAGCAGCGATAGAAGGCAGGGAAATTCACCCCTCCACTTT. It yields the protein CASSDRRQGNSPLHF.

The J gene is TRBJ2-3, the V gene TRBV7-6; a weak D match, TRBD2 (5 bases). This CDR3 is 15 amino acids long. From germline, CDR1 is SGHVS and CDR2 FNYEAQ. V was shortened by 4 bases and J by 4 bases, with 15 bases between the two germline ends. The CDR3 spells CASSSSPARADTQYF. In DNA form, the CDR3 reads TGTGCCAGCAGCTCTTCCCCCGCGCGGGCAGATACGCAGTATTTT. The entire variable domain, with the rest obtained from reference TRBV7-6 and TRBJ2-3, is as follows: GAGVSQSPRYKVTKRGQDVALRCDPISGHVSLYWYRQALGQGPEFLTYFNYEAQQDKSGLPNDRFSAERPEGSISTLTIQRTEQRDSAMYRCASSSSPARADTQYFGPGTRLTVL.

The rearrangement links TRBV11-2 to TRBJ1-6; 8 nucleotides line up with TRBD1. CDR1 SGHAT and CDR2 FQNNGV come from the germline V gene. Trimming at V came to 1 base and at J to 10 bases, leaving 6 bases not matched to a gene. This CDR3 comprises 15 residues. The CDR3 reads CASSLADRDHSPLHF. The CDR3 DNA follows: TGTGCCAGCAGCTTAGCGGACAGGGATCACTCACCCCTCCACTTT.

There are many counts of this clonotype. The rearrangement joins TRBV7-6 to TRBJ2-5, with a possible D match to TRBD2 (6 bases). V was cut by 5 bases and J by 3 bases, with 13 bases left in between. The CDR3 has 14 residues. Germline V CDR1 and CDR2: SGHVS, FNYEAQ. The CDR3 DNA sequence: TGTGCCAGCAGCAAAGTCGGAGGGGAAGAGACCCAGTACTTC. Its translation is CASSKVGGEETQYF. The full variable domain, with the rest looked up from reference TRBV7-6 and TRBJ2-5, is GAGVSQSPRYKVTKRGQDVALRCDPISGHVSLYWYRQALGQGPEFLTYFNYEAQQDKSGLPNDRFSAERPEGSISTLTIQRTEQRDSAMYRCASSKVGGEETQYFGPGTRLLVL.

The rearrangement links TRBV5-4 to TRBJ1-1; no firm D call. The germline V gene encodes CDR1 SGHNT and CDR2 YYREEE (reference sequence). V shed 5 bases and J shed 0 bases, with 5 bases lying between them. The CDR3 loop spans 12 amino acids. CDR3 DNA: TGTGCCAGCAGAGATTTGAACACTGAAGCTTTCTTT. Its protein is CASRDLNTEAFF.

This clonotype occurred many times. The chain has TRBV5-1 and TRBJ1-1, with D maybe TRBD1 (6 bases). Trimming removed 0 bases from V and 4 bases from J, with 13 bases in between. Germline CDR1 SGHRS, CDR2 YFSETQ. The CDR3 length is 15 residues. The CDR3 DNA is TGCGCCAGCAGCTTGGCAGGGGTTGGCGGCACTGAAGCTTTCTTT. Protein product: CASSLAGVGGTEAFF.

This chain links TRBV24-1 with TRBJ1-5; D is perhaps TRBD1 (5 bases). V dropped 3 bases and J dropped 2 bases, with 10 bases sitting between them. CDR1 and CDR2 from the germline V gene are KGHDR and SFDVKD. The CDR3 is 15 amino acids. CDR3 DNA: TGTGCCACCAGTGATCAGGGATACGGCAATCAGCCCCAGCATTTT. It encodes CATSDQGYGNQPQHF.

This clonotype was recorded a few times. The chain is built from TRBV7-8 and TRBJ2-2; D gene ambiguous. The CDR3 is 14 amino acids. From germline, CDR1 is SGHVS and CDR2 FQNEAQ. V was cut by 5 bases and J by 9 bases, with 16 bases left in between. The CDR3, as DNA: TGTGCCAGCAGCCCGCGGACCCAACACCGGGAGCTGTTTTTT. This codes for CASSPRTQHRELFF.

CDR3 sequence reads: CASTLTRGAEAFF. The CDR3 DNA sequence: TGTGCCAGCACCCTGACCAGGGGGGCCGAAGCTTTCTTT. The rearrangement uses TRBV12-3 or TRBV12-4 and TRBJ1-1; TRBD1 agrees at 7 bases. This CDR3 comprises 13 residues. V lost 7 bases to trimming and J lost 8 bases; unmatched junction nucleotides: 10.

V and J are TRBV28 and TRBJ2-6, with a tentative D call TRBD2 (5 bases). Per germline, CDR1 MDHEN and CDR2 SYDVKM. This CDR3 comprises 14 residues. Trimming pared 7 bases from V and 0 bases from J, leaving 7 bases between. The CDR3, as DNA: TGTGCCAGCAACCGGGGCTCTGGGGCCAACGTCCTGACTTTC. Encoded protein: CASNRGSGANVLTF.

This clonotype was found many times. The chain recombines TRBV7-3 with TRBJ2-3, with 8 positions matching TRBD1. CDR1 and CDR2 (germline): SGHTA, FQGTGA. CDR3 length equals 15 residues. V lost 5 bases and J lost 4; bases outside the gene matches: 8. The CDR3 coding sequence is TGTGCCAGCAGCCAAGACAGGGGTCGGGCAGATACGCAGTATTTT. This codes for CASSQDRGRADTQYF.

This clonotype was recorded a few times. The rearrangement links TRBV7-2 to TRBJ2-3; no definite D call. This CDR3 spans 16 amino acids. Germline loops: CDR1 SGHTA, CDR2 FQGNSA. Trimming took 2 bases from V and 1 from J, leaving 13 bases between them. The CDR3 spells CASSLHGYSGTDTQYF. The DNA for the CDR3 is TGTGCCAGCAGCTTACACGGGTACAGTGGCACAGATACGCAGTATTTT.

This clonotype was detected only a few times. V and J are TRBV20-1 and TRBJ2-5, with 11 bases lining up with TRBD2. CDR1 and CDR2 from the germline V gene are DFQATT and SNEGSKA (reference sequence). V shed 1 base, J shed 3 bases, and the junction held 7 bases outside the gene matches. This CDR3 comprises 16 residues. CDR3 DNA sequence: TGCAGTGCTAGAGTCCGACTAGCGGGAACTAAAGAGACCCAGTACTTC. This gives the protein CSARVRLAGTKETQYF.

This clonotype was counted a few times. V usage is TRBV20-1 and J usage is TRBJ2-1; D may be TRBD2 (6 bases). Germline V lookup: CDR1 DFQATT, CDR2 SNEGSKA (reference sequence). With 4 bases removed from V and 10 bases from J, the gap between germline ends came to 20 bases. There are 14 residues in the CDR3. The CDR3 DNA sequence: TGCAGTGCTATATCTGCGACTAGGCGAGGGGAGCAGTTCTTC. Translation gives CSAISATRRGEQFF.

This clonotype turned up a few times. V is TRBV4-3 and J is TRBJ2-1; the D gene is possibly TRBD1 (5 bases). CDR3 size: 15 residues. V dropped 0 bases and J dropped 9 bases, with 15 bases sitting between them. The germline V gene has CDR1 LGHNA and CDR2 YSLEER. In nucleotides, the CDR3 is TGCGCCAGCAGCCAAGAAGGGGCTCTAGGGCCTGAGCAGTTCTTC. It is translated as CASSQEGALGPEQFF.

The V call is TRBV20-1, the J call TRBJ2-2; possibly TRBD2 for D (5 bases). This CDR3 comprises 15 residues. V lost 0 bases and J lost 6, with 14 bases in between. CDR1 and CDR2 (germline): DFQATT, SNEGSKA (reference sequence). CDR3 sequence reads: CSARDATRGAGELFF. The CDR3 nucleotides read TGCAGTGCTAGAGATGCGACACGGGGAGCCGGGGAGCTGTTTTTT.

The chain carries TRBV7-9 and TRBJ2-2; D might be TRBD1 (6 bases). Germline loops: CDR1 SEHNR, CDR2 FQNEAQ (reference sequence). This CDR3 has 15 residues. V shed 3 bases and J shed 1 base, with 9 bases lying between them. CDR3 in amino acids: CASSFPGQNTGELFF. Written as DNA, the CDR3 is TGTGCCAGCAGCTTTCCGGGACAGAACACCGGGGAGCTGTTTTTT.

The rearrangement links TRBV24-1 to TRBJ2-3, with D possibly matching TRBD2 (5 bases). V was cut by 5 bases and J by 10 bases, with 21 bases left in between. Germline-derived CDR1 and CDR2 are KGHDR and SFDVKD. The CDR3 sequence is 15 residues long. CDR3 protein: CATSGTGSTERAQYF. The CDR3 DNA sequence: TGTGCCACCAGTGGTACCGGATCGACGGAGAGGGCGCAGTATTTT.

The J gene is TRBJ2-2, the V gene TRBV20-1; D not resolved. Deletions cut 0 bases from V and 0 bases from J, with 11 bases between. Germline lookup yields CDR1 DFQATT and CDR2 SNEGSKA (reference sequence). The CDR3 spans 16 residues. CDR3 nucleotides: TGCAGTGCTAGAGATCGTCGGGCAGCGAACACCGGGGAGCTGTTTTTT. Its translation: CSARDRRAANTGELFF.

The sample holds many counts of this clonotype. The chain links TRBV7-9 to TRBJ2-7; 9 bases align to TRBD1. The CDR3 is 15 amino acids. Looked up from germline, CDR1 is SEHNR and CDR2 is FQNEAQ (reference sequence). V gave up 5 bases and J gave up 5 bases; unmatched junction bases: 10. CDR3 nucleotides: TGTGCCAGCAGCCCGGCCTGGGACAGGGCACACGAGCAGTACTTC. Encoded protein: CASSPAWDRAHEQYF.

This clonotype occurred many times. The CDR3 DNA reads TGCAGTGCTCTCCTAGCGGGGGGACTAAGTCATGAGCAGTTCTTC. Protein sequence: CSALLAGGLSHEQFF. V is TRBV20-1 and J is TRBJ2-1; 11 bases agree with TRBD2. V shed 5 bases, J shed 8 bases, and the junction held 11 bases outside the gene matches. This CDR3 comprises 15 residues. CDR1 and CDR2 (germline): DFQATT, SNEGSKA (reference sequence).

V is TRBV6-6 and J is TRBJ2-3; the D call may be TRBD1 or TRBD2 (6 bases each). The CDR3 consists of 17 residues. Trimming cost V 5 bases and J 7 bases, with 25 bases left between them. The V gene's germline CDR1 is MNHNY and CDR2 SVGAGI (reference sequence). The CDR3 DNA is TGTGCCAGCAGTCCCCTTTTTTCGGGGGCCCCCTCTAATACGCAGTATTTT. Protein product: CASSPLFSGAPSNTQYF.

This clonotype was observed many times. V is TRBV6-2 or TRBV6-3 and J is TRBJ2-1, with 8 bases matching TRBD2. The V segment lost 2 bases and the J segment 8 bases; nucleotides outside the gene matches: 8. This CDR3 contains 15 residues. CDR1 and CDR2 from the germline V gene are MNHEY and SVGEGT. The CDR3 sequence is CASSYGRGGRDEQFF. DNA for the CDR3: TGTGCCAGCAGTTACGGTCGGGGGGGCAGGGATGAGCAGTTCTTC.

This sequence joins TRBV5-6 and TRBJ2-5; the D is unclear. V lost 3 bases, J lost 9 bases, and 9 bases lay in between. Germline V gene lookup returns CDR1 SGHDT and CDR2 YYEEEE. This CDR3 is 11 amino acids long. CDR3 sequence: CASSYSLAQYF. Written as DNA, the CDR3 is TGTGCCAGCAGCTACTCCCTGGCCCAGTACTTC.

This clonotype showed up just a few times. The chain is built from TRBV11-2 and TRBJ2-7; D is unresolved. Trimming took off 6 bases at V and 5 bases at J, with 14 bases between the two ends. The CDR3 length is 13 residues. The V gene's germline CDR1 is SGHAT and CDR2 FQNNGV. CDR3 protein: CASRPTAGHEQYF. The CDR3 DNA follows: TGTGCCAGCAGGCCAACGGCCGGGCACGAGCAGTACTTC.

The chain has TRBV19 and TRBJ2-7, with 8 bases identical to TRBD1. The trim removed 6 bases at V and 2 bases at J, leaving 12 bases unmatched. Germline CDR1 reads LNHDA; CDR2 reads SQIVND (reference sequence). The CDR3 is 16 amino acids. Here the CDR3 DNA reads TGTGCCAGTAGAGGCCGGGGACAGGTAAGCCCCTACGAGCAGTACTTC. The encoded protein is CASRGRGQVSPYEQYF.

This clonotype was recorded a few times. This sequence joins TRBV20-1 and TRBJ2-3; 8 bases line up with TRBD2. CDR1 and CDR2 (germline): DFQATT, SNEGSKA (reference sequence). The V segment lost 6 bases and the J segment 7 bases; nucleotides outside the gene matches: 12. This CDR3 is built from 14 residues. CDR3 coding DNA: TGCAGTGCCTCCGGGACTAGGGCCAGCTATACGCAGTATTTT. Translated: CSASGTRASYTQYF.

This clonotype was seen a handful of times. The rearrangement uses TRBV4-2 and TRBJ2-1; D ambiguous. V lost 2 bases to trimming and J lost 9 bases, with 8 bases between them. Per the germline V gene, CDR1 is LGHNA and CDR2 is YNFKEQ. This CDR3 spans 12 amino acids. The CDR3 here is CASSQHHTEQFF. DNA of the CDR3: TGTGCCAGCAGCCAACACCACACTGAGCAGTTCTTC.

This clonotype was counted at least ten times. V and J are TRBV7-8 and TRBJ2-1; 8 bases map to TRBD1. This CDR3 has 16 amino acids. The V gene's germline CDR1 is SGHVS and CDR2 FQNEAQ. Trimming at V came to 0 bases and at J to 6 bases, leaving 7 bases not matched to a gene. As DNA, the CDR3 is TGTGCCAGCAGCTTAGCGTACAGGGGGGCGGGCAATGAGCAGTTCTTC. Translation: CASSLAYRGAGNEQFF.